These T cell receptor beta chains were read from a single sample in a study of OX40 agonist ivuxolimab in advanced cancers. Here immunoSEQ multiplex PCR was the method, and the copy in TCRdb shows in-frame clones only, minus some. The sample consists of 65,000 to 85,000 clones, approximately 84% of them appearing once. Sample: CD4+ or CD8+ T cells sorted from blood, taken in a trial of the OX40 agonist ivuxolimab. The receptors shown here come from an adult with an advanced solid tumor such as melanoma, head and neck, liver or kidney cancer. The CDR3 runs from the conserved cysteine through the conserved F or W. A D gene is named only where the DNA matches it firmly. The size of a clone is reported for some rows only, either as once, few or many, or as a class for expanded clones.

d_call: TRBD2
j_call: TRBJ2-1
v_call: TRBV11-1
clone_size: few
cdr3_length: 14
cdr3_aa: CASSPGLDAREQFF
cdr3_nt: TGTGCCAGCAGCCCCGGACTAGACGCGCGTGAGCAGTTCTTC

d_call: .
j_call: TRBJ2-7
v_call: TRBV5-1
clone_size: .
cdr3_length: 15
cdr3_aa: CASTTGQAASYEQYF
cdr3_nt: TGCGCCAGCACCACCGGCCAGGCGGCCTCCTACGAGCAGTACTTC

d_call: TRBD1
j_call: TRBJ2-2
v_call: TRBV28
clone_size: .
cdr3_length: 14
cdr3_aa: CASSLPGGVGELFF
cdr3_nt: TGTGCCAGCAGTTTGCCAGGGGGCGTCGGGGAGCTGTTTTTT

d_call: .
j_call: TRBJ2-7
v_call: TRBV2
clone_size: .
cdr3_length: 12
cdr3_aa: CASSGLSSEQYF
cdr3_nt: TGTGCCAGCAGTGGACTTAGCAGCGAGCAGTACTTC

d_call: .
j_call: TRBJ1-2
v_call: TRBV7-9
clone_size: .
cdr3_length: 13
cdr3_aa: CASSPIGLYGYTF
cdr3_nt: TGTGCCAGCAGCCCGATCGGACTCTATGGCTACACCTTC

d_call: .
j_call: TRBJ1-4
v_call: TRBV5-5
clone_size: once
cdr3_length: 13
cdr3_aa: CASLPGVNEKLFF
cdr3_nt: TGTGCCAGCCTTCCGGGCGTCAATGAAAAACTGTTTTTT

d_call: .
j_call: TRBJ2-5
v_call: TRBV9
clone_size: .
cdr3_length: 16
cdr3_aa: CASSVGGVRYQETQYF
cdr3_nt: TGTGCCAGCAGCGTAGGGGGGGTGCGGTACCAAGAGACCCAGTACTTC

d_call: .
j_call: TRBJ2-5
v_call: TRBV2
clone_size: .
cdr3_length: 14
cdr3_aa: CASRDSGGQETQYF
cdr3_nt: TGTGCCAGCAGGGATTCTGGGGGGCAAGAGACCCAGTACTTC

d_call: .
j_call: TRBJ2-5
v_call: TRBV14
clone_size: .
cdr3_length: 12
cdr3_aa: CASSRIGETQYF
cdr3_nt: TGTGCCAGCAGCCGTATCGGAGAGACCCAGTACTTC

d_call: .
j_call: TRBJ1-5
v_call: TRBV28
clone_size: .
cdr3_length: 12
cdr3_aa: CAASSLNQPQHF
cdr3_nt: TGTGCCGCCAGCTCGCTTAATCAGCCCCAGCATTTT

d_call: TRBD1
j_call: TRBJ1-1
v_call: TRBV5-1
clone_size: .
cdr3_length: 14
cdr3_aa: CASSLAAGGTEAFF
cdr3_nt: TGCGCCAGCAGCTTGGCCGCAGGGGGAACTGAAGCTTTCTTT

d_call: TRBD2
j_call: TRBJ2-5
v_call: TRBV5-4
clone_size: .
cdr3_length: 17
cdr3_aa: CASSLPPSGGTQETQYF
cdr3_nt: TGTGCCAGCAGCCTCCCTCCTAGCGGGGGAACCCAAGAGACCCAGTACTTC

d_call: TRBD1
j_call: TRBJ1-2
v_call: TRBV5-1
clone_size: once
cdr3_length: 13
cdr3_aa: CASSLGTGEGYTF
cdr3_nt: TGCGCCAGCAGCTTGGGGACAGGGGAGGGCTACACCTTC

d_call: .
j_call: TRBJ2-6
v_call: TRBV28
clone_size: .
cdr3_length: 15
cdr3_aa: CASQESGSGANVLTF
cdr3_nt: TGTGCCAGCCAAGAATCGGGCTCTGGGGCCAACGTCCTGACTTTC

d_call: .
j_call: TRBJ2-3
v_call: TRBV5-4
clone_size: .
cdr3_length: 14
cdr3_aa: CASSLDRSTDTQYF
cdr3_nt: TGTGCCAGCAGCTTGGACCGAAGCACAGATACGCAGTATTTT

d_call: .
j_call: TRBJ1-2
v_call: TRBV4-1
clone_size: .
cdr3_length: 13
cdr3_aa: CASSTRGNYGYTF
cdr3_nt: TGCGCCAGCAGCACCCGGGGAAACTATGGCTACACCTTC

d_call: .
j_call: TRBJ2-7
v_call: TRBV5-6
clone_size: once
cdr3_length: 15
cdr3_aa: CASSILTSASWEQYF
cdr3_nt: TGTGCCAGCAGCATCCTGACTAGTGCCTCCTGGGAGCAGTACTTC

d_call: .
j_call: TRBJ2-7
v_call: TRBV11-2
clone_size: .
cdr3_length: 16
cdr3_aa: CASSPPWGESSYEQYF
cdr3_nt: TGTGCCAGCAGCCCTCCCTGGGGGGAGTCCTCCTACGAGCAGTACTTC

d_call: .
j_call: TRBJ1-1
v_call: TRBV6-5
clone_size: few
cdr3_length: 14
cdr3_aa: CASRSTGIWAEAFF
cdr3_nt: TGTGCCAGCAGGTCTACAGGGATATGGGCTGAAGCTTTCTTT

d_call: .
j_call: TRBJ2-1
v_call: TRBV10-3
clone_size: .
cdr3_length: 12
cdr3_aa: CAISEQYNEQFF
cdr3_nt: TGTGCCATCAGTGAGCAATACAATGAGCAGTTCTTC

d_call: .
j_call: TRBJ2-4
v_call: TRBV7-9
clone_size: .
cdr3_length: 14
cdr3_aa: CASSPNGAKNIQYF
cdr3_nt: TGTGCCAGCAGCCCTAACGGGGCTAAAAACATTCAGTACTTC

d_call: TRBD1
j_call: TRBJ2-5
v_call: TRBV7-3
clone_size: .
cdr3_length: 15
cdr3_aa: CASSLTGTVQETQYF
cdr3_nt: TGTGCCAGCAGTTTAACCGGGACAGTTCAAGAGACCCAGTACTTC

d_call: TRBD1
j_call: TRBJ2-5
v_call: TRBV2
clone_size: .
cdr3_length: 18
cdr3_aa: CASSEAIGQGASRGTQYF
cdr3_nt: TGTGCCAGCAGTGAAGCGATAGGACAGGGGGCTTCTCGGGGGACCCAGTACTTC

d_call: .
j_call: TRBJ2-2
v_call: TRBV2
clone_size: .
cdr3_length: 13
cdr3_aa: CASSALRVGELFF
cdr3_nt: TGTGCCAGCAGTGCCCTCAGGGTCGGGGAGCTGTTTTTT

d_call: TRBD1
j_call: TRBJ2-7
v_call: TRBV4-1
clone_size: .
cdr3_length: 17
cdr3_aa: CASSQENIRDRGYEQYF
cdr3_nt: TGCGCCAGCAGCCAAGAAAATATACGGGACAGGGGCTACGAGCAGTACTTC

d_call: .
j_call: TRBJ1-6
v_call: TRBV10-3
clone_size: .
cdr3_length: 15
cdr3_aa: CAIKYGQAKDSPLHF
cdr3_nt: TGTGCCATCAAGTACGGCCAGGCGAAGGATTCACCCCTCCACTTT

d_call: .
j_call: TRBJ1-1
v_call: TRBV18
clone_size: .
cdr3_length: 16
cdr3_aa: CASSLSRVSGNTEAFF
cdr3_nt: TGTGCCAGCTCATTGTCCAGGGTCTCCGGGAACACTGAAGCTTTCTTT

d_call: .
j_call: TRBJ2-6
v_call: TRBV18
clone_size: .
cdr3_length: 14
cdr3_aa: CASSPRSGANVLTF
cdr3_nt: TGTGCCAGCTCACCACGGTCTGGGGCCAACGTCCTGACTTTC

d_call: .
j_call: TRBJ1-2
v_call: TRBV28
clone_size: .
cdr3_length: 12
cdr3_aa: CASSSRGWVYTF
cdr3_nt: TGTGCCAGCAGCTCAAGAGGGTGGGTCTACACCTTC